This T cell receptor (beta chain) was obtained from a study of cytomegalovirus exposure and HLA in healthy donors. 60 Vbeta and 13 Jbeta primers were used in PCR. TCRdb's copy holds only in-frame clones and misses some; the assay was immunoSEQ multiplex PCR. Here the sample spans about 150,000 clones, 76% being singletons. General study points: Across all donors, roughly uniform sequencing depth was an assumption of the presence/absence analyses.

Looked up from germline, CDR1 is MDHEN and CDR2 is SYDVKM. The CDR3 is made up of 14 amino acids. V dropped 9 bases and J dropped 4 bases, with 16 bases sitting between them. This clone was counted between two and nine times. Its specificity is not known. Sequenced sample: PBMCs. The receptor's source is a female donor in good health and CMV-seropositive. The chain couples TRBV28 to TRBJ1-5; the D gene is possibly TRBD1 (6 bases). DNA of the CDR3: TGTGCCAGTACACCGGGACATTATAATCAGCCCCAGCATTTT. Translated: CASTPGHYNQPQHF. Supplemented by reference TRBV28 and TRBJ1-5, the full variable domain reads DVKVTQSSRYLVKRTGEKVFLECVQDMDHENMFWYRQDPGLGLRLIYFSYDVKMKEKGDIPEGYSVSREKKERFSLILESASTNQTSMYLCASTPGHYNQPQHFGDGTRLSIL.